The 18 T cell receptor beta chains presented below share a single source sample, sequenced in a study of human T cells and chemical hapten exposure. TCRdb re-derived calls from the RACE reads in MiXCR, one entry per CDR3 protein. There are 35,000 to 50,000 distinct CDR3 sequences in the sample; 8.5% to 10% occur only once, and roughly 13% lies in the top ten. Noted time point: patch test 2, 6 weeks after DPC sensitization. Treatment noted: therapeutic diphenylcyclopropenone sensitization with weekly scalp DPC. Researchers extracted total RNA from unfractionated whole blood. Sequenced material: whole blood, taken in connection with sensitization to the hapten diphenylcyclopropenone (DPC). Receptors originate from a young woman with alopecia areata. Some clones in this sample may be carry-over from other donors' samples.

This clonotype was found a few times. This chain links TRBV30 with TRBJ2-2; D call uncertain. The germline CDR1 and CDR2 sequences are GTSNPN and SVGIG (reference sequence). V dropped 3 bases and J dropped 6 bases, with 8 bases sitting between them. The CDR3 sequence is 12 residues long. The DNA for the CDR3 is TGTGCCTGGAGGCCGGGCTCCGGGGAGCTGTTTTTT. This gives the protein CAWRPGSGELFF.

This clonotype appeared a few times. The rearrangement joins TRBV4-3 to TRBJ1-6; the D is unclear. The CDR3 spans 14 residues. Germline loops: CDR1 LGHNA, CDR2 YSLEER. Trimming shortened V by 0 bases and J by 8 bases, and 8 bases separated the two germline ends. The CDR3 loop is CASSQEQLDSPLHF. The CDR3 coding sequence is TGCGCCAGCAGCCAAGAACAGTTGGATTCACCCCTCCACTTT.

V is TRBV5-1 and J is TRBJ2-3; 10 positions agree with TRBD2. With V trimmed by 3 bases and J by 1 base, 8 bases remained unmatched. The germline V gene has CDR1 SGHRS and CDR2 YFSETQ. The CDR3 is 17 residues long. The CDR3 coding sequence is TGCGCCAGCAGCTCAGACCCGACTAGCGGGCGCACAGATACGCAGTATTTT. It yields the protein CASSSDPTSGRTDTQYF.

This clonotype showed up many times. The chain links TRBV4-2 to TRBJ2-3, with 7 bases identical to TRBD1. J was trimmed by 2 bases and V by 3 bases; bases with no gene match: 5. This CDR3 has 15 amino acids. CDR1 is LGHNA and CDR2 is YNFKEQ in the germline V gene. The CDR3 is CASSQGQRFTDTQYF. CDR3 sequence (DNA): TGTGCCAGCAGCCAGGGACAGAGATTCACAGATACGCAGTATTTT.

The sample holds many counts of this clonotype. This chain connects TRBV6-5 to TRBJ1-4; maybe TRBD1 (5 bases). V dropped 7 bases and J dropped 3 bases, with 12 bases sitting between them. The CDR3 spans 14 residues. The germline CDR1 and CDR2 sequences are MNHEY and SVGAGI. CDR3 amino acids: CASTRQPANEKLFF. CDR3 bases: TGTGCCAGCACCCGACAGCCTGCTAATGAAAAACTGTTTTTT.

This clonotype was observed a few times. The rearrangement joins TRBV6-2 or TRBV6-3 to TRBJ1-5, with no clear D. Germline-derived CDR1 and CDR2 are MNHEY and SVGEGT. Trimming shortened V by 6 bases and J by 6 bases, and 12 bases separated the two germline ends. The CDR3 spans 13 residues. The CDR3 coding sequence is TGTGCCAGCAGCCACACGGGTGTTCAGCCCCAGCATTTT. This gives the protein CASSHTGVQPQHF.

The rearrangement links TRBV5-6 to TRBJ1-3; no definite D call. V was pared by 5 bases and J by 0 bases, with 21 bases between. Germline V gene data show CDR1 as SGHDT and CDR2 as YYEEEE. CDR3 length: 18 amino acids. CDR3 protein: CASSQLGSAGRSGNTIYF. CDR3 in DNA: TGTGCCAGCAGTCAACTCGGCAGTGCGGGTCGCTCTGGAAACACCATATATTTT.

Ten or more counts support this clonotype. V gene TRBV6-5 combines with J gene TRBJ1-5, with D perhaps TRBD1 (6 bases). Trimming removed 0 bases at V and 0 bases at J, with 15 bases between. This CDR3 is built from 18 residues. Germline V gene sequence: CDR1 MNHEY, CDR2 SVGAGI. CDR3 protein: CASSYSRTASYSNQPQHF. The CDR3, as DNA: TGTGCCAGCAGTTACTCCCGGACAGCCTCCTATAGCAATCAGCCCCAGCATTTT.

In its sample, this clonotype was seen a few times. CDR3 sequence: CASSARSRATDTQYF. The CDR3 nucleotides read TGTGCCAGCAGCGCCCGGAGCAGGGCGACGGATACGCAGTATTTT. The chain carries TRBV14 and TRBJ2-3; weak D call: TRBD1 (5 bases). Germline V gene data show CDR1 as SGHDN and CDR2 as FVKESK. The length of the CDR3 is 15 residues. V lost 5 bases, J lost 6 bases, and 18 bases lay in between.

This clonotype was picked up many times. This chain connects TRBV6-5 to TRBJ2-1; 7 bases agree with TRBD2. The CDR3 spans 12 residues. The V gene's germline CDR1 is MNHEY and CDR2 SVGAGI. Unmatched junction bases numbered 2, after V lost 8 bases and J lost 4 bases. CDR3 coding DNA: TGTGCCAGCGGGGGGGTGTACAATGAGCAGTTCTTC. It codes for CASGGVYNEQFF.

The rearrangement links TRBV28 to TRBJ2-3, with D perhaps TRBD1 (6 bases). CDR1 MDHEN and CDR2 SYDVKM come from the germline V gene. Between the trimmed V and J ends, which lost 7 bases and 2 bases, there was a span of 19 bases. The CDR3 contains 16 residues. The CDR3 region is CASNVMGRGPTDTQYF. The CDR3 nucleotides read TGTGCCAGCAACGTCATGGGCAGGGGCCCCACAGATACGCAGTATTTT.

The V gene is TRBV27, the J gene TRBJ1-5; D is unclear. This CDR3 region has 14 residues. V gave up 0 bases and J gave up 3 bases, with 6 bases separating them. Per germline, CDR1 MNHEY and CDR2 SMNVEV (reference sequence). The CDR3 DNA follows: TGTGCCAGCAGTTTATCGCCCGACAATCAGCCCCAGCATTTT. It specifies CASSLSPDNQPQHF.

This clonotype was picked up a small number of times. The J gene is TRBJ1-4, the V gene TRBV28, with D hard to call. CDR1 and CDR2 from the germline V gene are MDHEN and SYDVKM. The V gene lost 11 bases and the J gene lost 7 bases, with 17 bases spanning the gap. The CDR3 totals 13 residues. CDR3 in DNA: TGTGCCGACGAGTCTCCAGGAATTGAAAAACTGTTTTTT. It is translated as CADESPGIEKLFF.

By share, this clonotype counts as large (0.1 to 1%). V and J are TRBV12-3 or TRBV12-4 and TRBJ2-4; D assignment may be TRBD1 or TRBD2 (6 bases each). The CDR3 is 13 amino acids. With 1 base removed from V and 7 bases from J, the gap between germline ends came to 8 bases. The CDR3 spells CASSLVGGNIQYF. CDR3 bases: TGTGCCAGCAGTTTAGTCGGGGGCAACATTCAGTACTTC.

At least ten counts were recorded for this clonotype. The chain combines TRBV5-6 with TRBJ2-7; D is uncertain. V was clipped by 3 bases and J by 3 bases, with 16 bases between them. Germline V gene lookup returns CDR1 SGHDT and CDR2 YYEEEE. The CDR3 consists of 15 residues. This chain's CDR3 is CASSSRPQSDYEQYF. In DNA, the CDR3 is TGTGCCAGCAGCTCCAGACCTCAATCTGACTACGAGCAGTACTTC.

V gene TRBV5-1 combines with J gene TRBJ1-5; TRBD1 matches 7 bases. CDR1 and CDR2 (germline): SGHRS, YFSETQ. Trimming removed 4 bases from V and 7 bases from J; junction bases left unmatched: 8. The CDR3 consists of 14 residues. CDR3 DNA: TGCGCCAGCAGCGGGGGACAGCCGGGGCAGCCCCAGCATTTT. It specifies CASSGGQPGQPQHF.

As concerns this clonotype: Being one base from a much bigger clone, this may be a read error. This sequence joins TRBV20-1 and TRBJ1-1, with 9 bases lining up with TRBD1. This CDR3 has 15 amino acids. The germline V gene has CDR1 DFQATT and CDR2 SNEGSKA (reference sequence). The CDR3 region is CSAGEPGTGKKEAFF. In DNA, the CDR3 is TGCAGTGCTGGAGAACCCGGGACAGGGAAAAAGGAAGCTTTCTTT.

This clonotype came up a few times. The chain is built from TRBV29-1 and TRBJ1-1; no clear D gene. The germline V gene encodes CDR1 SQVTM and CDR2 ANQGSEA. The ends were cut back, 4 bases at V and 5 bases at J, with 14 bases in the middle. This CDR3 is built from 13 residues. CDR3 protein: CSVVVAGRTEAFF. The CDR3 DNA reads TGCAGCGTTGTGGTGGCGGGGAGGACTGAAGCTTTCTTT.